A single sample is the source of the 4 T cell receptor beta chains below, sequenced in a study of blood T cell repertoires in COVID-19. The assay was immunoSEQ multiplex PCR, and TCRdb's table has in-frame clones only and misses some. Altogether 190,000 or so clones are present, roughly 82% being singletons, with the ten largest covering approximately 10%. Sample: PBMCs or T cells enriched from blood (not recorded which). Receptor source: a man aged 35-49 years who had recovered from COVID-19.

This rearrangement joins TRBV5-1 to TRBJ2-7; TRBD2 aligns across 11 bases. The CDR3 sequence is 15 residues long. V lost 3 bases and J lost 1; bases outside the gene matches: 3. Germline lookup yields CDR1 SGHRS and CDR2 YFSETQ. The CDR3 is CASSYGTSGSYEQYF. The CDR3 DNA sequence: TGCGCCAGCAGCTACGGGACTAGCGGATCCTACGAGCAGTACTTC.

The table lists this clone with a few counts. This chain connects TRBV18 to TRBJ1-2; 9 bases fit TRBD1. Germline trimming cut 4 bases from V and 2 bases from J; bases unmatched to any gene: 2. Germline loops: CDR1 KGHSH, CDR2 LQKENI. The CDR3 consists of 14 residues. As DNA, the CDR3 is TGTGCCAGCTCACAGGGACAGGGAAACTATGGCTACACCTTC. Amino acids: CASSQGQGNYGYTF.

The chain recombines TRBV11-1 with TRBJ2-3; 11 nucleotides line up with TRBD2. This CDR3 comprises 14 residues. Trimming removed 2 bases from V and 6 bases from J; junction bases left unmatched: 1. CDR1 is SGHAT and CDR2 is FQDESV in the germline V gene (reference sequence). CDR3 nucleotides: TGTGCCAGCAGCTTATTAGCGGGAGGGGATACGCAGTATTTT. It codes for CASSLLAGGDTQYF.

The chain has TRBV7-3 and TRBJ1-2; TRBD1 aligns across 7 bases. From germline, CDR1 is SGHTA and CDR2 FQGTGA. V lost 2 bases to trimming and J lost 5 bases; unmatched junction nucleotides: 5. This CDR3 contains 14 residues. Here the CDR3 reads CASSLSGGWYGYTF. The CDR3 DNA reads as TGTGCCAGCAGCTTATCAGGGGGTTGGTATGGCTACACCTTC. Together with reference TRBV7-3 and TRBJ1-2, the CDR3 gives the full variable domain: GAGVSQTPSNKVTEKGKYVELRCDPISGHTALYWYRQSLGQGPEFLIYFQGTGAADDSGLPNDRFFAVRPEGSVSTLKIQRTERGDSAVYLCASSLSGGWYGYTFGSGTRLTVV.